Each of the 22 T cell receptor beta chains below was sequenced from the same sample in a study of Ad26.COV2.S vaccination and SARS-CoV-2 variants. Treatment noted: roughly 20 received Ad26.COV2.S at low or high dose, single or two shots; several received placebo; per-sample allocation not given. On day 63 after the first injection, vaccine and placebo recipients gave samples. Method: immunoSEQ multiplex PCR; TCRdb's copy keeps in-frame clones and lacks some. The table shows about 390,000 clones, with roughly nine tenths occurring only once. Sequenced here: peripheral blood, sampled in a trial of Ad26.COV2.S vaccine versus placebo. These receptors were obtained from a person aged 18-65 years who received the Ad26.COV2.S COVID-19 vaccine or a placebo.

The chain combines TRBV5-1 with TRBJ2-2, with 10 bases fitting TRBD2. The CDR3 has 18 amino acids. The V segment lost 0 bases and the J segment 3 bases; nucleotides outside the gene matches: 8. From germline, CDR1 is SGHRS and CDR2 YFSETQ. The DNA for the CDR3 is TGCGCCAGCAGCTTGGTCCCCTCCGGACTAGCGGACACCGGGGAGCTGTTTTTT. Amino acid sequence: CASSLVPSGLADTGELFF.

The rearrangement links TRBV2 to TRBJ2-1, with D hard to call. Germline CDR1 is SNHLY and CDR2 is FYNNEI. The CDR3 has 16 residues. V was cut by 0 bases and J by 10 bases, with 19 bases left in between. The CDR3 region is CASSEAGPSIAREQFF. The CDR3 bases are TGTGCCAGCAGTGAAGCCGGACCCTCAATTGCGCGGGAGCAGTTCTTC.

This clone was recorded once. The chain carries TRBV21-1 and TRBJ1-2. TRBV21-1 is tagged as a pseudogene. The length of the CDR3 is 19 residues. The CDR3 is CASSINRGRSILKVLGYTF. CDR3 nucleotides: TGTGCCAGCAGCATTAACAGAGGCCGATCTATCCTAAAGGTACTGGGCTACACCTTC.

The CDR3 DNA sequence: TGCGCCAGCAGCCATCCTTTGGGAGCAGGGACCCATGGCTACACCTTC. This encodes CASSHPLGAGTHGYTF. V is TRBV4-1 and J is TRBJ1-2; a weak D match, TRBD1 (5 bases). The CDR3 covers 16 residues. Germline CDR1 reads MGHRA; CDR2 reads YSYEKL. V was shortened by 3 bases and J by 6 bases, with 20 bases between the two germline ends.

With respect to this clone: The same CDR3 also results from other DNA sequences found in this sample. J is TRBJ1-2 and V is TRBV5-1, with D possibly being TRBD1 (5 bases). The CDR3 loop spans 13 amino acids. Per the germline V gene, CDR1 is SGHRS and CDR2 is YFSETQ. Trimming cost V 4 bases and J 6 bases, with 13 bases left between them. The CDR3 protein is CASSPGQGHGYTF. For the CDR3, the DNA is TGCGCCAGCAGCCCGGGGCAGGGCCATGGCTACACCTTC.

The CDR3 DNA follows: TGTGCCAGTAGAGGACAGGGGAAGAGGAACGAGCAGTACTTC. It is translated as CASRGQGKRNEQYF. The V gene is TRBV19, the J gene TRBJ2-7; the match to TRBD1 covers 9 bases. The ends lost 6 bases at V and 5 bases at J; junction bases unmatched: 8. This CDR3 has 14 residues. Germline V gives CDR1 LNHDA, CDR2 SQIVND (reference sequence).

The chain is built from TRBV27 and TRBJ1-2; D is undetermined. Germline V gene lookup returns CDR1 MNHEY and CDR2 SMNVEV (reference sequence). V was trimmed by 8 bases and J by 8 bases, leaving 15 bases between them. The CDR3 covers 12 residues. Here the CDR3 DNA reads TGTGCCAGCTCCTCGGCAGGAGGCGGCTACACCTTC. As protein: CASSSAGGGYTF.

This rearrangement joins TRBV3-1 (or the pseudogene TRBV3-2) to TRBJ2-3, with 11 bases aligning to TRBD2. Germline CDR1 reads LGHDT; CDR2 reads YNNKEL (reference sequence). Germline trimming cut 0 bases from V and 0 bases from J; bases unmatched to any gene: 11. The CDR3 is 20 amino acids. The DNA for the CDR3 is TGTGCCAGCAGCCAAGATGGCGGAGGACTAGCGGGCTCTAGCACAGATACGCAGTATTTT. This encodes CASSQDGGGLAGSSTDTQYF.

The chain employs TRBV7-2 and TRBJ1-3; tentatively, D is TRBD1 (5 bases). The CDR3 is 14 amino acids. Between the trimmed V and J ends, which lost 5 bases and 4 bases, there was a span of 12 bases. CDR1 and CDR2 (germline): SGHTA, FQGNSA. In DNA form, the CDR3 reads TGTGCCAGCAGCCCGCCCCGGGGGGGAAACACCATATATTTT. Its translation: CASSPPRGGNTIYF.

V gene TRBV11-2 combines with J gene TRBJ2-2; D might be TRBD2 (6 bases). From germline, CDR1 is SGHAT and CDR2 FQNNGV. The CDR3 spans 15 residues. V lost 5 bases, J lost 2 bases, and 12 bases lay in between. CDR3 amino acids: CASSPGGRNTGELFF. Written as DNA, the CDR3 is TGTGCCAGCAGCCCAGGAGGGAGAAACACCGGGGAGCTGTTTTTT.

This chain joins TRBV5-4 and TRBJ2-6, with D tentatively TRBD1 or TRBD2 (6 bases each). This CDR3 has 15 amino acids. The V gene lost 6 bases and the J gene lost 4 bases, with 14 bases spanning the gap. CDR1 is SGHNT and CDR2 is YYREEE in the germline V gene (reference sequence). CDR3 coding DNA: TGTGCCAGCACCCTGTGGGGGGCGGGGGCCAACGTCCTGACTTTC. Translation: CASTLWGAGANVLTF.

The chain links TRBV4-2 to TRBJ2-3; TRBD2 aligns across 12 bases. Germline V CDR1 and CDR2: LGHNA, YNFKEQ. The ends lost 1 base at V and 5 bases at J; junction bases unmatched: 4. The length of the CDR3 is 16 residues. The CDR3 DNA reads as TGTGCCAGCAGCCAAGCTAGCGGGGGGGCCGTAGATACGCAGTATTTT. The encoded protein is CASSQASGGAVDTQYF.

The chain recombines TRBV5-1 with TRBJ1-4; 7 bases are shared with TRBD1. The trim removed 1 base at V and 8 bases at J, leaving 8 bases unmatched. CDR1 is SGHRS, CDR2 YFSETQ, per germline. This CDR3 region has 15 residues. CDR3 in amino acids: CASSLSGQGGEKLFF. In DNA form, the CDR3 reads TGCGCCAGCAGCTTGTCGGGTCAGGGGGGCGAAAAACTGTTTTTT. Full variable domain (outside the CDR3, taken from reference TRBV5-1 and TRBJ1-4): KAGVTQTPRYLIKTRGQQVTLSCSPISGHRSVSWYQQTPGQGLQFLFEYFSETQRNKGNFPGRFSGRQFSNSRSEMNVSTLELGDSALYLCASSLSGQGGEKLFFGSGTQLSVL.

The chain is built from TRBV7-2 and TRBJ1-3; D call uncertain. Germline values: CDR1 SGHTA, CDR2 FQGNSA. The CDR3 is made up of 16 amino acids. V was shortened by 2 bases and J by 0 bases, with 11 bases between the two germline ends. The CDR3 bases are TGTGCCAGCAGCTTAATGGCGGCAAGCTCTGGAAACACCATATATTTT. Protein: CASSLMAASSGNTIYF.

The genes are TRBV27 and TRBJ1-2; no clear D gene. The V gene's germline CDR1 is MNHEY and CDR2 SMNVEV (reference sequence). The CDR3 sequence is 13 residues long. Deletions cut 4 bases from V and 4 bases from J, with 10 bases between. CDR3 sequence (DNA): TGTGCCAGCAGTTCAGGCTATAGCTATGGCTACACCTTC. This sequence encodes CASSSGYSYGYTF.

This chain joins TRBV4-1 and TRBJ2-5; 10 positions match TRBD2. V was pared by 2 bases and J by 4 bases, with 4 bases of the junction left unmatched. The CDR3 totals 15 residues. Germline V gene data show CDR1 as MGHRA and CDR2 as YSYEKL. CDR3: CASSQTPSGGETQYF. CDR3 nucleotides: TGCGCCAGCAGCCAAACGCCTAGCGGGGGAGAGACCCAGTACTTC.

With respect to this clone: The junction differs from germline at one of its ends, possibly a read error. The V call is TRBV20-1, the J call TRBJ1-2; D is undetermined. Germline CDR1 reads DFQATT; CDR2 reads SNEGSKA (reference sequence). The CDR3 loop spans 8 amino acids. The CDR3: CSASRGSF. The CDR3 DNA reads as TGCAGTGCTAGTCGAGGCTCGTTC.

This clone has a single count. The junction and the germline gene differ at one end; a read error may be behind it. The CDR3 here is CASSLEGYLTGANTGELFF. CDR3 coding DNA: TGTGCCAGCAGCCTAGAGGGCTACCTGACAGGGGCGAACACCGGGGAGCTGTTTTTT. The chain employs TRBV11-2 and TRBJ2-2; 8 bases fit TRBD1. Looked up from germline, CDR1 is SGHAT and CDR2 is FQNNGV. The CDR3 is 19 residues long.

This chain uses TRBV4-1 with TRBJ1-1; TRBD1 might be the D (6 bases). The CDR3 covers 18 residues. CDR1 and CDR2 (germline): MGHRA, YSYEKL. V lost 0 bases and J lost 0, with 17 bases in between. CDR3 sequence reads: CASSQDPWGASVNTEAFF. The CDR3 DNA follows: TGCGCCAGCAGCCAAGACCCTTGGGGGGCTTCGGTGAACACTGAAGCTTTCTTT.

This sequence joins TRBV30 and TRBJ2-2; 10 bases align to TRBD2. Germline trimming cut 2 bases from V and 7 bases from J; bases unmatched to any gene: 10. Germline values: CDR1 GTSNPN, CDR2 SVGIG (reference sequence). The CDR3 sequence is 16 residues long. The CDR3 reads CAWSRKRGGLNGELFF. In nucleotides, the CDR3 is TGTGCCTGGAGTCGCAAGCGGGGGGGCTTGAACGGGGAGCTGTTTTTT.

This clone was detected only once. The rearrangement links TRBV11-2 to TRBJ2-2; D gene uncertain. CDR1 and CDR2 (germline): SGHAT, FQNNGV. The CDR3 spans 14 residues. Trimming removed 1 base at V and 3 bases at J, with 6 bases between. The CDR3 DNA reads TGTGCCAGCAGCTTAGTGCTGGACACCGGGGAGCTGTTTTTT. It codes for CASSLVLDTGELFF. Supplemented by reference TRBV11-2 and TRBJ2-2, the full variable domain reads EAGVAQSPRYKIIEKRQSVAFWCNPISGHATLYWYQQILGQGPKLLIQFQNNGVVDDSQLPKDRFSAERLKGVDSTLKIQPAKLEDSAVYLCASSLVLDTGELFFGEGSRLTVL.

The chain couples TRBV5-4 to TRBJ1-2; the D is unclear. The CDR3 is made up of 14 amino acids. Trimming took 4 bases from V and 3 from J, leaving 13 bases between them. The germline V gene has CDR1 SGHNT and CDR2 YYREEE (reference sequence). The CDR3 here is CASSGPEGDYGYTF. CDR3 DNA sequence: TGTGCCAGCAGCGGGCCGGAGGGAGACTATGGCTACACCTTC.